This is a list of T cell receptor beta chains from one sample in a study of T cell changes during pregnancy in multiple sclerosis. Clones were sequenced by immunoSEQ multiplex PCR, and TCRdb holds only the in-frame ones, with some missing. The data contain some 99,000 clones, approximately 95% of them singletons. The sequencing used peripheral blood, collected after pregnancy. Receptor source: a female donor with multiple sclerosis, enrolled in a pregnancy study. The CDR3 runs from the conserved cysteine through the conserved F or W. The D gene is left open where the match is weak. The size field is filled for only some rows; it gives once, few, many or a size class.

v_call: TRBV19; clone_size: -; d_call: -; j_call: TRBJ2-7; cdr3_nt: TGTGCCAGTAGTATTGGACAGTCCTACGAGCAGTACTTC; cdr3_aa: CASSIGQSYEQYF
v_call: TRBV7-8; clone_size: once; d_call: TRBD2; j_call: TRBJ2-1; cdr3_nt: TGTGCCAGCAGCTTCGGGGGGGGGATGGGTGAGCAGTTCTTC; cdr3_aa: CASSFGGGMGEQFF
v_call: TRBV9; clone_size: -; d_call: TRBD1; j_call: TRBJ2-7; cdr3_nt: TGTGCCAGCAGCGTAGGGGGACAGGGGACCTACGAGCAGTACTTC; cdr3_aa: CASSVGGQGTYEQYF
v_call: TRBV7-2; clone_size: -; d_call: TRBD2; j_call: TRBJ2-1; cdr3_nt: TGTGCCAGCAGCTTAGCCCCTAGCGGGAGGGGTGAGCAGTTCTTC; cdr3_aa: CASSLAPSGRGEQFF
v_call: TRBV27; clone_size: -; d_call: TRBD2; j_call: TRBJ2-3; cdr3_nt: TGTGCCAGCAGTTTCACTAGCGGAGAGATCTCTACGCAGTATTTT; cdr3_aa: CASSFTSGEISTQYF
v_call: TRBV30; clone_size: -; d_call: -; j_call: TRBJ2-6; cdr3_nt: TGTGCCTGGGGGGCTTTGGAGGGTGGGGCCAACGTCCTGACTTTC; cdr3_aa: CAWGALEGGANVLTF
v_call: TRBV6-5; clone_size: -; d_call: -; j_call: TRBJ2-2; cdr3_nt: TGTGCCAGCAGGTGGGGGACACCCCCCGGGGAGCTGTTTTTT; cdr3_aa: CASRWGTPPGELFF
v_call: TRBV4-1; clone_size: -; d_call: -; j_call: TRBJ2-7; cdr3_nt: TGCGCCAGCAGCCAAGAGGGCCGATCAAGCTACGAGCAGTACTTC; cdr3_aa: CASSQEGRSSYEQYF
v_call: TRBV5-6; clone_size: -; d_call: TRBD1; j_call: TRBJ1-3; cdr3_nt: TGTGCCAGCAGCCCAAAGGACAGGTTGGGGTCTGGAAACACCATATATTTT; cdr3_aa: CASSPKDRLGSGNTIYF
v_call: TRBV6-5; clone_size: -; d_call: -; j_call: TRBJ1-2; cdr3_nt: TGTGCCAGCCGGGGATCCGGGAACTATGGCTACACCTTC; cdr3_aa: CASRGSGNYGYTF
v_call: TRBV28; clone_size: -; d_call: TRBD2; j_call: TRBJ2-1; cdr3_nt: TGTGCCAGCAGTTTGGGGAGGGATCATGAGCAGTTCTTC; cdr3_aa: CASSLGRDHEQFF
v_call: TRBV4-1; clone_size: -; d_call: -; j_call: TRBJ2-1; cdr3_nt: TGCGCCAGCAGCCAGCCCTCGGGCAATGAGCAGTTCTTC; cdr3_aa: CASSQPSGNEQFF
v_call: TRBV18; clone_size: -; d_call: -; j_call: TRBJ1-2; cdr3_nt: TGTGCCAGCTCACCAGAGGGCAGGATTTATGGCTACACCTTC; cdr3_aa: CASSPEGRIYGYTF
v_call: TRBV27; clone_size: -; d_call: -; j_call: TRBJ1-1; cdr3_nt: TGTGCCAGCAGTCCACACAGATGGGAAGCTTTCTTT; cdr3_aa: CASSPHRWEAFF
v_call: TRBV27; clone_size: -; d_call: TRBD2; j_call: TRBJ2-7; cdr3_nt: TGTGCCAGCAGTTCGGGACTAGCGGGAAACGAGCAGTACTTC; cdr3_aa: CASSSGLAGNEQYF
v_call: TRBV28; clone_size: -; d_call: -; j_call: TRBJ1-1; cdr3_nt: TGTGCCAGCAGTTTATCCGGGACTCAAGCTGAAGCTTTCTTT; cdr3_aa: CASSLSGTQAEAFF
v_call: TRBV4-1; clone_size: -; d_call: TRBD2; j_call: TRBJ2-1; cdr3_nt: TGCGCCAGCAGCCAATTTAGCGGGATGATATCTGAGCAGTTCTTC; cdr3_aa: CASSQFSGMISEQFF
v_call: TRBV5-1; clone_size: -; d_call: -; j_call: TRBJ2-3; cdr3_nt: TGCGCCAGCAGCTTACGGGGGATGGGCACAGATACGCAGTATTTT; cdr3_aa: CASSLRGMGTDTQYF
v_call: TRBV7-2; clone_size: -; d_call: TRBD2; j_call: TRBJ2-3; cdr3_nt: TGTGCCAGCACTCTCCCCGTCGGGACTAGCGGGAGGGGTGCAGATACGCAGTATTTT; cdr3_aa: CASTLPVGTSGRGADTQYF
v_call: TRBV7-9; clone_size: -; d_call: TRBD2; j_call: TRBJ2-1; cdr3_nt: TGTGCCAGCAGAAAGGGGCCAGACCCGGGACTAGCGTATAACAATGAGCAGTTCTTC; cdr3_aa: CASRKGPDPGLAYNNEQFF
v_call: TRBV7-8; clone_size: -; d_call: -; j_call: TRBJ1-5; cdr3_nt: TGTGCCAGCAGCTATGGGGGGGCAGGGAGCGATCAGCCCCAGCATTTT; cdr3_aa: CASSYGGAGSDQPQHF
v_call: TRBV6-1; clone_size: -; d_call: -; j_call: TRBJ1-4; cdr3_nt: TGTGCCAGCAGTGAAACAGGGTGGGGCACTAATGAAAAACTGTTTTTT; cdr3_aa: CASSETGWGTNEKLFF
v_call: TRBV30; clone_size: -; d_call: TRBD1; j_call: TRBJ1-4; cdr3_nt: TGTGCCTGGAGGACAGGGCGTAATGAAAAACTGTTTTTT; cdr3_aa: CAWRTGRNEKLFF
v_call: TRBV5-1; clone_size: -; d_call: -; j_call: TRBJ1-2; cdr3_nt: TGCGCCAGCAGCTTGACAGCCACTAACTATGGCTACACCTTC; cdr3_aa: CASSLTATNYGYTF
v_call: TRBV25-1; clone_size: -; d_call: TRBD2; j_call: TRBJ2-1; cdr3_nt: TGTGCCAGCAGTGAATTGCTAGCGGGCTCCTACAATGAGCAGTTCTTC; cdr3_aa: CASSELLAGSYNEQFF
v_call: TRBV2; clone_size: -; d_call: -; j_call: TRBJ1-5; cdr3_nt: TGTGCCAGCAGTGAGGGCCATAATGGGAATCAGCCCCAGCATTTT; cdr3_aa: CASSEGHNGNQPQHF
v_call: TRBV2; clone_size: -; d_call: -; j_call: TRBJ1-2; cdr3_nt: TGTGCCAGCAGGGTAACAGGGCCCTATGGCTACACCTTC; cdr3_aa: CASRVTGPYGYTF
v_call: TRBV6-1; clone_size: few; d_call: TRBD2; j_call: TRBJ2-3; cdr3_nt: TGTGCCAGCAGGACTAGCGGGAACACAGATACGCAGTATTTT; cdr3_aa: CASRTSGNTDTQYF
v_call: TRBV27; clone_size: -; d_call: TRBD2; j_call: TRBJ2-7; cdr3_nt: TGTGCCAGCGCAGCGGGAAGGAACGAGCAGTACTTC; cdr3_aa: CASAAGRNEQYF
v_call: TRBV7-9; clone_size: -; d_call: -; j_call: TRBJ1-2; cdr3_nt: TGTGCCAGCAGCTTGAGAGGTCGGGATGGCTACACCTTC; cdr3_aa: CASSLRGRDGYTF
v_call: TRBV9; clone_size: once; d_call: TRBD2; j_call: TRBJ2-3; cdr3_nt: TGTGCCAGCAGCGCTACTAGCGGAAGCACAGATACGCAGTATTTT; cdr3_aa: CASSATSGSTDTQYF
v_call: TRBV7-2; clone_size: few; d_call: -; j_call: TRBJ2-3; cdr3_nt: TGTGCCAGCAGCATAGCACCGGGAGATACGCAGTATTTT; cdr3_aa: CASSIAPGDTQYF
v_call: TRBV5-5; clone_size: -; d_call: -; j_call: TRBJ2-7; cdr3_nt: TGTGCCAGCAGCTTGATTGGACTTGGGTCCTACGAGCAGTACTTC; cdr3_aa: CASSLIGLGSYEQYF
v_call: TRBV9; clone_size: -; d_call: -; j_call: TRBJ2-2; cdr3_nt: TGTGCCAGCAGCGTAGGGGGAGTAGGAACCGGGGAGCTGTTTTTT; cdr3_aa: CASSVGGVGTGELFF
v_call: TRBV5-1; clone_size: -; d_call: TRBD1; j_call: TRBJ1-2; cdr3_nt: TGCGCCAGCAGCTTGAATTGGGACAGTTCGATCTATGGCTACACCTTC; cdr3_aa: CASSLNWDSSIYGYTF
v_call: TRBV7-6; clone_size: -; d_call: TRBD1; j_call: TRBJ2-7; cdr3_nt: TGTGCCAGCAGCTTAGGAACCGGGACAGTTGTCTACGAGCAGTACTTC; cdr3_aa: CASSLGTGTVVYEQYF
v_call: TRBV7-8; clone_size: -; d_call: -; j_call: TRBJ2-7; cdr3_nt: TGTGCCAGCAGCGCCTACGGGACTCACCTCGAGCAGTACTTC; cdr3_aa: CASSAYGTHLEQYF
v_call: TRBV11-3; clone_size: -; d_call: TRBD1; j_call: TRBJ2-7; cdr3_nt: TGTGCCAGCAGCCGGACAGGATCCTACGAGCAGTACTTC; cdr3_aa: CASSRTGSYEQYF
v_call: TRBV7-9; clone_size: -; d_call: TRBD1; j_call: TRBJ1-2; cdr3_nt: TGTGCCAGCAGCGTCTGGACAGGGCTTTACACCTTC; cdr3_aa: CASSVWTGLYTF
v_call: TRBV9; clone_size: -; d_call: TRBD1; j_call: TRBJ1-1; cdr3_nt: TGTGCCAGCAGCGTAGTAACCGGGACAGGGATCGGGACTGAAGCTTTCTTT; cdr3_aa: CASSVVTGTGIGTEAFF
v_call: TRBV27; clone_size: once; d_call: -; j_call: TRBJ1-1; cdr3_nt: TGTGCCAGCAGTTTATTCCCTAGGGGCAACACTGAAGCTTTCTTT; cdr3_aa: CASSLFPRGNTEAFF
v_call: TRBV6-1; clone_size: -; d_call: TRBD1; j_call: TRBJ2-7; cdr3_nt: TGTGCCAGCAGTGGACCGGGACAGGGGGCCTACGAGCAGTACTTC; cdr3_aa: CASSGPGQGAYEQYF
v_call: TRBV27; clone_size: -; d_call: TRBD2; j_call: TRBJ2-7; cdr3_nt: TGTGCCAGCGGGGCCGCGGGAGTGTACTACGAGCAGTACTTC; cdr3_aa: CASGAAGVYYEQYF
v_call: TRBV2; clone_size: -; d_call: -; j_call: TRBJ2-7; cdr3_nt: TGTGCCAGCAGTGAAAGGGGGTGGGAGCAGTACTTC; cdr3_aa: CASSERGWEQYF
v_call: TRBV27; clone_size: -; d_call: -; j_call: TRBJ2-7; cdr3_nt: TGTGCCAGCAGCCTAAGCCCCCTTGGACTCCCTTCCTACGAGCAGTACTTC; cdr3_aa: CASSLSPLGLPSYEQYF
v_call: TRBV5-1; clone_size: -; d_call: -; j_call: TRBJ2-7; cdr3_nt: TGCGCCAGCAGCTTGGCCCCAGGGGGCGGGAGAAGCCCCTACGAGCAGTACTTC; cdr3_aa: CASSLAPGGGRSPYEQYF
v_call: TRBV19; clone_size: -; d_call: TRBD2; j_call: TRBJ2-1; cdr3_nt: TGTGCCAGTAGCCGACTAGCGGGAGCGAATAATGAGCAGTTCTTC; cdr3_aa: CASSRLAGANNEQFF
v_call: TRBV19; clone_size: -; d_call: TRBD1; j_call: TRBJ2-7; cdr3_nt: TGTGCCAGTAGTCGCATCCGGGACAGTGCTAGTGAGCAGTACTTC; cdr3_aa: CASSRIRDSASEQYF
v_call: TRBV6-5; clone_size: once; d_call: TRBD2; j_call: TRBJ2-1; cdr3_nt: TGTGCCAGCAGCCTTAGCGGGAGTAATGAGCAGTTCTTC; cdr3_aa: CASSLSGSNEQFF
v_call: TRBV5-1; clone_size: -; d_call: -; j_call: TRBJ2-1; cdr3_nt: TGCGCCAGCAGCTTCGGTAATGAGCAGTTCTTC; cdr3_aa: CASSFGNEQFF